These 11 T cell receptor beta chains originate from one sample sequenced in a study of PD-1 blockade in classical Hodgkin lymphoma. Using immunoSEQ multiplex PCR, the repertoire was profiled, and TCRdb retains in-frame clones only, with some absent. The table has about 22,000 clones, less than 75% seen once. Sample time point: cycle 4 day 1 (C4D1), after around six weeks of nivolumab. There was relapse after autologous stem cell transplantation in every patient, and there was variation in brentuximab vedotin exposure. Investigators isolated CD4+ T cells from thawed PBMCs through magnetic negative selection. Here the sequenced sample was CD4+ T cells from blood, taken before the fourth cycle of nivolumab. These TCRs come from a human donor with classical Hodgkin lymphoma.

The chain recombines TRBV6-1 with TRBJ2-7; 11 nucleotides match TRBD1. This CDR3 is built from 12 residues. Germline CDR1 MNHNS, CDR2 SASEGT. The V segment lost 2 bases and the J segment 13 bases; nucleotides outside the gene matches: 4. The DNA of the CDR3 is TGTGCCAGCAGTGAATTGGACAGGGGGCTATACTTC. It codes for CASSELDRGLYF.

In the case of this clone: A read error may produce the germline difference seen at one junction end. The chain combines TRBV6-5 with TRBJ2-7; the match to TRBD1 covers 8 bases. This CDR3 comprises 12 residues. CDR1 MNHEY and CDR2 SVGAGI come from the germline V gene. CDR3 sequence: CTSRQGWGEQYF. The CDR3, as DNA: TGTACCAGCAGACAGGGGTGGGGCGAGCAGTACTTC.

The genes are TRBV5-4 and TRBJ2-7; D not certain. V lost 7 bases and J lost 0, with 11 bases in between. This CDR3 region has 13 residues. Germline lookup yields CDR1 SGHNT and CDR2 YYREEE (reference sequence). CDR3: CASGPVDSYEQYF. The CDR3 DNA reads as TGTGCCAGCGGCCCGGTGGACTCCTACGAGCAGTACTTC.

The chain recombines TRBV4-1 with TRBJ1-1; D is ambiguous. V lost 5 bases and J lost 4, with 14 bases in between. This CDR3 region has 14 residues. Germline V gene lookup returns CDR1 MGHRA and CDR2 YSYEKL. CDR3 bases: TGCGCCAGCAGCGACTATATCAGTCGCACTGAAGCTTTCTTT. Its translation is CASSDYISRTEAFF.

This sequence joins TRBV5-1 and TRBJ2-7; TRBD1 matches at 12 bases. V dropped 4 bases and J dropped 6; count of bases not matched to a gene: 8. Germline V gene lookup returns CDR1 SGHRS and CDR2 YFSETQ. CDR3 length equals 15 residues. DNA for the CDR3: TGCGCCAGCAGCGGCACGGGACAGGGGGCAGTCGAGCAGTACTTC. It encodes CASSGTGQGAVEQYF.

The genes are TRBV5-6 and TRBJ1-1; D gene ambiguous. Germline CDR1 is SGHDT and CDR2 is YYEEEE. V lost 0 bases to trimming and J lost 1 base, with 13 bases between them. The CDR3 is made up of 16 amino acids. The CDR3 loop reads CASSLGAGISNTEAFF. As DNA, the CDR3 is TGTGCCAGCAGCTTGGGGGCGGGGATCTCGAACACTGAAGCTTTCTTT. Looking up the rest from reference TRBV5-6 and TRBJ1-1 gives the full variable domain: DAGVTQSPTHLIKTRGQQVTLRCSPKSGHDTVSWYQQALGQGPQFIFQYYEEEERQRGNFPDRFSGHQFPNYSSELNVNALLLGDSALYLCASSLGAGISNTEAFFGQGTRLTVV.

This clone was seen only once. V is TRBV5-6 and J is TRBJ2-3; perhaps TRBD1 as D (5 bases). This CDR3 has 14 residues. V gave up 5 bases and J gave up 4 bases, with 14 bases separating them. Germline lookup yields CDR1 SGHDT and CDR2 YYEEEE. DNA for the CDR3: TGTGCCAGCAGTTCAACCCTAGGGGCAGATACGCAGTATTTT. It translates to CASSSTLGADTQYF.

J is TRBJ2-2 and V is TRBV12-5, with TRBD1 identical over 9 bases. The CDR3 sequence is 13 residues long. Losses at the gene ends were 5 bases for V and 6 bases for J; bases not matched to a gene: 1. The germline gives CDR1 LGHNT, CDR2 FRNRAP. CDR3 sequence (DNA): TGTGCTAGTGGTCGGACAGGGGCCGGGGAGCTGTTTTTT. It specifies CASGRTGAGELFF. Complete variable domain (other parts from reference TRBV12-5 and TRBJ2-2): DARVTQTPRHKVTEMGQEVTMRCQPILGHNTVFWYRQTMMQGLELLAYFRNRAPLDDSGMPKDRFSAEMPDATLATLKIQPSEPRDSAVYFCASGRTGAGELFFGEGSRLTVL.

The J gene is TRBJ2-7, the V gene TRBV25-1; TRBD2 is a possible D gene (6 bases). Germline V gene data show CDR1 as MGHDK and CDR2 as SYGVNS. Trimming removed 4 bases at V and 5 bases at J, with 12 bases between. This CDR3 contains 13 residues. The CDR3 DNA is TGTGCCAGCAGTGCGGCAGGGAGGCACGAGCAGTACTTC. Its protein product is CASSAAGRHEQYF.

This clone was found once. This rearrangement joins TRBV7-9 to TRBJ2-3, with D tentatively TRBD2 (5 bases). V was clipped by 6 bases and J by 3 bases, with 13 bases between them. CDR1 and CDR2 (germline): SEHNR, FQNEAQ (reference sequence). This CDR3 has 14 amino acids. Here the CDR3 DNA reads TGTGCCAGCAGTCGAGGAGGTGGTACAGATACGCAGTATTTT. Its translation is CASSRGGGTDTQYF. Looking up the rest from reference TRBV7-9 and TRBJ2-3 gives the full variable domain: DTGVSQNPRHKITKRGQNVTFRCDPISEHNRLYWYRQTLGQGPEFLTYFQNEAQLEKSRLLSDRFSAERPKGSFSTLEIQRTEQGDSAMYLCASSRGGGTDTQYFGPGTRLTVL.

This chain connects TRBV4-2 to TRBJ1-4; 7 nucleotides match TRBD1. V dropped 0 bases and J dropped 5; count of bases not matched to a gene: 3. In germline, CDR1 is LGHNA, CDR2 YNFKEQ. The CDR3 is 15 amino acids. In DNA, the CDR3 is TGTGCCAGCAGCCAAGAAGGACAGGAGAATGAAAAACTGTTTTTT. Translation: CASSQEGQENEKLFF.